Listed here are 27 T cell receptor beta chains from one sample, sequenced in a study of glioma-infiltrating T cells after dendritic cell vaccination. Profiling relied on immunoSEQ multiplex PCR, and the TCRdb table lists in-frame clones only, not all of them. This sample carries approximately 93,000 clones, around 85% of them seen once, and the ten largest clones take approximately 8%. Time point denoted: after dendritic cell vaccination, including at tumor progression/relapse. This specimen consisted of blood, obtained after dendritic cell vaccination. The receptor set was obtained from a human donor with glioblastoma.

The chain couples TRBV7-2 to TRBJ2-3; tentatively, D is TRBD1 (6 bases). Between the trimmed V and J ends, which lost 7 bases and 0 bases, there was a span of 17 bases. This CDR3 is built from 16 residues. Germline V lookup: CDR1 SGHTA, CDR2 FQGNSA. CDR3 sequence (DNA): TGTGCCAGCACCCCCTGGACAGAAACTAGCACAGATACGCAGTATTTT. This codes for CASTPWTETSTDTQYF.

The chain has TRBV5-1 and TRBJ2-7; 9 bases line up with TRBD2. The CDR3 extends over 14 amino acids. After removal of 0 bases from V and 5 bases from J, the junction contained 3 bases not matched to a gene. Germline CDR1 reads SGHRS; CDR2 reads YFSETQ. The CDR3 DNA follows: TGCGCCAGCAGCTTGGGGACTAGCGCAAACGAGCAGTACTTC. Translation: CASSLGTSANEQYF.

The gene calls are TRBV29-1 and TRBJ2-3, with 7 bases identical to TRBD2. The junction had 3 bases not matched to a gene; V was cut back by 3 bases and J by 3 bases. The CDR3 is made up of 13 amino acids. Germline V gene sequence: CDR1 SQVTM, CDR2 ANQGSEA. In nucleotides, the CDR3 is TGCAGCGTTGATGGTAGCGGGACAGATACGCAGTATTTT. It encodes CSVDGSGTDTQYF.

This clone was seen more than once but under ten times. The genes are TRBV5-1 and TRBJ1-4, with 8 nucleotides matching TRBD1. V shed 4 bases, J shed 0 bases, and the junction held 2 bases outside the gene matches. Per the germline V gene, CDR1 is SGHRS and CDR2 is YFSETQ. This CDR3 has 15 amino acids. CDR3 nucleotide sequence: TGCGCCAGCAGCCAGGACAGGGCAACTAATGAAAAACTGTTTTTT. Protein product: CASSQDRATNEKLFF.

V and J are TRBV6-5 and TRBJ2-3, with D possibly being TRBD1 (6 bases). Germline loops: CDR1 MNHEY, CDR2 SVGAGI. The CDR3 extends over 14 amino acids. V was trimmed by 5 bases and J by 9 bases, leaving 18 bases between them. The CDR3 reads CASSRDGPQGTQYF. CDR3 DNA sequence: TGTGCCAGCAGTCGGGACGGCCCACAGGGAACGCAGTATTTT.

The V and J genes are TRBV5-4 and TRBJ2-7; TRBD1 is a possible D gene (6 bases). CDR3 length equals 15 residues. CDR1 and CDR2 (germline): SGHNT, YYREEE (reference sequence). V lost 4 bases and J lost 3, with 17 bases in between. The CDR3 nucleotides read TGTGCCAGCAGCCCTGGACAGCTACTCCTCTACGAGCAGTACTTC. Translation gives CASSPGQLLLYEQYF.

This clone was counted once. The rearrangement uses TRBV28 and TRBJ2-7, with D tentatively TRBD1 (7 bases). Trimming cost V 2 bases and J 4 bases, with 12 bases left between them. The V gene's germline CDR1 is MDHEN and CDR2 SYDVKM. The CDR3 consists of 14 residues. CDR3 sequence: CASSLQGGRYEQYF. The CDR3 DNA follows: TGTGCCAGCAGTTTACAGGGGGGCCGTTACGAGCAGTACTTC.

The V call is TRBV6-6, the J call TRBJ1-6, with 8 positions matching TRBD1. Trimming removed 9 bases from V and 3 bases from J; junction bases left unmatched: 4. Looked up from germline, CDR1 is MNHNY and CDR2 is SVGAGI (reference sequence). This CDR3 has 14 amino acids. CDR3 sequence: CASRTGIYNSPLHF. The CDR3 nucleotides are TGTGCCAGTCGGACAGGGATCTATAATTCACCCCTCCACTTT.

V is TRBV6-5 and J is TRBJ2-3; 12 nucleotides line up with TRBD2. Germline lookup yields CDR1 MNHEY and CDR2 SVGAGI. This CDR3 spans 16 amino acids. V trimming: 2 bases; J trimming: 2 bases; junction bases outside the gene matches: 2. The CDR3 DNA sequence: TGTGCCAGCAGTTACCGACTAGCGGGGGACACAGATACGCAGTATTTT. It codes for CASSYRLAGDTDTQYF.

The V and J genes are TRBV5-1 and TRBJ2-1; 9 nucleotides line up with TRBD2. J was trimmed by 1 base and V by 3 bases; bases with no gene match: 5. The CDR3 extends over 16 amino acids. Germline V gene sequence: CDR1 SGHRS, CDR2 YFSETQ. The chain's CDR3 is CASSSPGLASYNEQFF. Written as DNA, the CDR3 is TGCGCCAGCAGCTCCCCGGGACTAGCTTCCTACAATGAGCAGTTCTTC.

This clone was detected a few times. This chain joins TRBV7-8 and TRBJ2-6; 9 bases agree with TRBD1. Germline CDR1 and CDR2: SGHVS and FQNEAQ. The CDR3 has 19 amino acids. Unmatched junction bases numbered 12, after V lost 5 bases and J lost 1 base. The CDR3, as DNA: TGTGCCAGCAGCCGCCCCCGACAGGGGGAAAGGTCTGGGGCCAACGTCCTGACTTTC. Translation gives CASSRPRQGERSGANVLTF.

This clone was recorded only once. J is TRBJ1-6 and V is TRBV6-5, with D possibly TRBD1 on 6 matching bases. Germline V gene data show CDR1 as MNHEY and CDR2 as SVGAGI. CDR3 size: 14 residues. Trimming removed 7 bases at V and 7 bases at J, with 14 bases between. The CDR3 nucleotides are TGTGCCAGCAATAACAGGGTTCCAAATTCACCCCTCCACTTT. It specifies CASNNRVPNSPLHF.

V and J are TRBV7-2 and TRBJ2-7, with D tentatively TRBD2 (6 bases). Deletions cut 5 bases from V and 7 bases from J, with 9 bases between. This CDR3 spans 11 amino acids. The germline V gene has CDR1 SGHTA and CDR2 FQGNSA. The CDR3 reads CASSPGREQYF. In DNA, the CDR3 is TGTGCCAGCAGCCCAGGGAGGGAGCAGTACTTC.

This chain links TRBV7-2 with TRBJ2-7, with D possibly TRBD2 on 5 matching bases. CDR3 size: 15 residues. Germline lookup yields CDR1 SGHTA and CDR2 FQGNSA. V lost 6 bases, J lost 2 bases, and 17 bases lay in between. The CDR3 protein is CASSGPLRATYEQYF. CDR3 bases: TGTGCCAGCAGTGGTCCCTTGAGGGCCACCTACGAGCAGTACTTC.

The V and J genes are TRBV5-4 and TRBJ2-7; 8 positions agree with TRBD2. The CDR3 has 15 residues. Germline CDR1 SGHNT, CDR2 YYREEE (reference sequence). After removal of 0 bases from V and 0 bases from J, the junction contained 2 bases not matched to a gene. For the CDR3, the DNA is TGTGCCAGCAGCTTGGCGGGGGGGAACTCCTACGAGCAGTACTTC. Its protein is CASSLAGGNSYEQYF.

The chain uses TRBV6-1 and TRBJ1-1, with D maybe TRBD1 (6 bases). CDR3 length: 17 amino acids. The germline V and J ends were trimmed by 1 base and 1 base, with 16 bases remaining between them. Germline values: CDR1 MNHNS, CDR2 SASEGT. As DNA, the CDR3 is TGTGCCAGCAGTGAAGGGCCCCTAACAGGGAAGAACACTGAAGCTTTCTTT. It codes for CASSEGPLTGKNTEAFF.

This clone appeared once. DNA of the CDR3: TGTGCCAGCAGTCCACCGGAGCGGGGCAAAGCTTTCTTT. It codes for CASSPPERGKAFF. The chain recombines TRBV27 with TRBJ1-1, with D maybe TRBD1 (5 bases). The V and J ends lost 5 bases and 9 bases respectively, with 16 bases between them. The CDR3 length is 13 residues. Germline V gene data show CDR1 as MNHEY and CDR2 as SMNVEV (reference sequence).

V gene TRBV7-2 combines with J gene TRBJ1-1; 8 positions agree with TRBD1. Germline assignment: CDR1 SGHTA and CDR2 FQGNSA. V trimming: 6 bases; J trimming: 5 bases; junction bases outside the gene matches: 8. The CDR3 runs 14 residues. DNA for the CDR3: TGTGCCAGCAGTCACCTGACAGGGGAGACTGAAGCTTTCTTT. Translating it yields CASSHLTGETEAFF.

The chain is built from TRBV7-2 and TRBJ1-1; TRBD1 might be the D (5 bases). The CDR3 consists of 13 residues. Trimming pared 4 bases from V and 2 bases from J, leaving 8 bases between. The germline V gene encodes CDR1 SGHTA and CDR2 FQGNSA. The CDR3 nucleotides read TGTGCCAGCAGCTCAGGACAAAACACTGAAGCTTTCTTT. Translated: CASSSGQNTEAFF.

V gene TRBV4-2 combines with J gene TRBJ2-2, with 7 bases matching TRBD2. The ends lost 1 base at V and 0 bases at J; junction bases unmatched: 11. This CDR3 comprises 19 residues. The germline V gene encodes CDR1 LGHNA and CDR2 YNFKEQ. The DNA for the CDR3 is TGTGCCAGCAGCCAAGGCGGGATCGGCGGGAGCGCGAACACCGGGGAGCTGTTTTTT. This translates into CASSQGGIGGSANTGELFF.

The chain has TRBV27 and TRBJ1-1, with TRBD1 matching 9 bases. The CDR3 totals 14 residues. J lost 3 bases, V lost 5 bases, and 4 bases had no gene match. In germline, CDR1 is MNHEY, CDR2 SMNVEV (reference sequence). Here the CDR3 reads CASSGDRAHTEAFF. In DNA form, the CDR3 reads TGTGCCAGCAGTGGGGACAGGGCTCACACTGAAGCTTTCTTT.

This chain links TRBV28 with TRBJ2-5; D possibly corresponds to TRBD2 (5 bases). CDR3 size: 13 residues. Germline-derived CDR1 and CDR2 are MDHEN and SYDVKM. Trimming took 3 bases from V and 5 from J, leaving 10 bases between them. The CDR3 loop is CASSFRGVETQYF. CDR3 DNA: TGTGCCAGCAGTTTCCGGGGTGTGGAGACCCAGTACTTC.

The chain carries TRBV10-3 and TRBJ1-2; D is possibly TRBD1 (5 bases). Deletions cut 3 bases from V and 2 bases from J, with 13 bases between. The CDR3 totals 15 residues. The V gene's germline CDR1 is ENHRY and CDR2 SYGVKD. The CDR3 region is CAISDGGRGNYGYTF. CDR3 in DNA: TGTGCCATCAGTGACGGAGGGAGGGGAAACTATGGCTACACCTTC.

J is TRBJ2-1 and V is TRBV13; 11 nucleotides match TRBD2. Looked up from germline, CDR1 is PRHDT and CDR2 is FYEKMQ (reference sequence). J gave up 10 bases and V 5 bases, and 16 bases lay outside the gene matches. The length of the CDR3 is 17 residues. For the CDR3, the DNA is TGTGCCAGCAGCGACTCACCGGGACTAGCGGTTCCAGGGGAGCAGTTCTTC. It is translated as CASSDSPGLAVPGEQFF.

The V and J genes are TRBV7-2 and TRBJ2-1, with 8 positions matching TRBD1. J lost 2 bases, V lost 5 bases, and 17 bases had no gene match. The CDR3 is 19 residues long. Germline loops: CDR1 SGHTA, CDR2 FQGNSA. The CDR3 DNA sequence: TGTGCCAGCAGCCCGAGGAGACAGGGGAGTCCCCAACCCTACAATGAGCAGTTCTTC. Protein: CASSPRRQGSPQPYNEQFF.

This clone was counted a single time. V is TRBV11-3 and J is TRBJ2-1; TRBD2 matches 8 bases. With 3 bases clipped from V and 4 bases from J, the junction kept 14 bases outside the gene matches. CDR3 length: 18 amino acids. Germline CDR1 reads SGHNT; CDR2 reads YENEEA. CDR3 nucleotides: TGTGCCAGCAGCTTCAGCGACCGGGCGGGGGGCTGGTACAATGAGCAGTTCTTC. This gives the protein CASSFSDRAGGWYNEQFF.

The V and J genes are TRBV6-1 and TRBJ2-7, with TRBD2 matching 10 bases. Germline trimming cut 6 bases from V and 3 bases from J; bases unmatched to any gene: 2. The length of the CDR3 is 13 residues. The germline V gene has CDR1 MNHNS and CDR2 SASEGT. CDR3 loop: CASRAGGFYEQYF. For the CDR3, the DNA is TGTGCCAGCAGAGCGGGAGGGTTCTACGAGCAGTACTTC.